The 9 T cell receptor beta chains below come from one sample, sequenced in a study of blood T cells in healthy people across ages. The authors ran a second PCR of 7 to 11 cycles using a sample-barcoded 5' primer and a J-beta primer mix. Via MiXCR, TCRdb re-called the 5' RACE reads, giving one row per CDR3 protein. This sample carries around 870,000 distinct CDR3 sequences, 29% of them seen once, and the ten largest clones take 15% to 20%. The sequenced sample was blood. All receptors come from a woman of 80 years or more in good health.

Turning to this clonotype: Given a much more abundant clone one base away, this may be a read error. CDR3 nucleotides: TGTGCCAGCAGAAGTAGCGGGGGGTTCCACAATGAGCAGTTCTTC. Amino acids: CASRSSGGFHNEQFF. The gene calls are TRBV7-2 and TRBJ2-1, with TRBD2 matching 10 bases. The V gene's germline CDR1 is SGHTA and CDR2 FQGNSA. Trimming removed 6 bases from V and 5 bases from J; junction bases left unmatched: 7. The CDR3 sequence is 15 residues long. Full variable domain (outside the CDR3, taken from reference TRBV7-2 and TRBJ2-1): GAGVSQSPSNKVTEKGKDVELRCDPISGHTALYWYRQSLGQGLEFLIYFQGNSAPDKSGLPSDRFSAERTGGSVSTLTIQRTQQEDSAVYLCASRSSGGFHNEQFFGPGTRLTVL.

V and J are TRBV5-1 and TRBJ1-2; 9 positions agree with TRBD1. The germline CDR1 and CDR2 sequences are SGHRS and YFSETQ. V was clipped by 3 bases and J by 2 bases; unmatched bases: 5. This CDR3 has 15 residues. CDR3 DNA: TGCGCCAGCAGCTGGATCGGGACAGGGAACTATGGCTACACCTTC. As protein: CASSWIGTGNYGYTF.

A remark on this clonotype: An end of the junction differs from the germline gene, which may be a read error. CDR3 in amino acids: CTSSTTGRSGANVRTF. Here the CDR3 DNA reads TGTACCAGCAGTACTACAGGGCGCTCTGGGGCCAACGTCCGGACTTTC. This chain joins TRBV6-5 and TRBJ2-6; D is possibly TRBD1 (6 bases). The length of the CDR3 is 16 residues. Germline CDR1 reads MNHEY; CDR2 reads SVGAGI.

A word on this clonotype: A much larger clone is a single base away; this may be a read error. The J gene is TRBJ2-3, the V gene TRBV4-1, with TRBD2 matching over 9 bases. Germline assignment: CDR1 MGHRA and CDR2 YSYEKL. This CDR3 comprises 15 residues. CDR3 residues: CAGSQAGGLPDTQYF. The DNA for the CDR3 is TGCGCCGGCAGCCAGGCGGGGGGGCTTCCAGATACGCAGTATTTT.

The rearrangement links TRBV3-1 to TRBJ2-1; a weak D match, TRBD1 (6 bases). V dropped 1 base and J dropped 8 bases, with 12 bases sitting between them. CDR1 and CDR2 (germline): LGHDT, YNNKEL (reference sequence). The CDR3 loop spans 14 amino acids. CDR3 sequence reads: CASSQGDTNDEQFF. The CDR3 nucleotides are TGTGCCAGCAGCCAAGGGGACACGAACGATGAGCAGTTCTTC.

In its sample, this clonotype was seen a few times. An end of the junction differs from the germline gene, which may be a read error. The chain couples TRBV24-1 to TRBJ2-1; 9 positions match TRBD2. The CDR3 is 19 residues long. Germline loops: CDR1 KGHDR, CDR2 SFDVKD. The DNA of the CDR3 is TGTACCACCAGTGACCCGGCAGCGGGGGGCCAGAGCTCCTACAATGAGCAGTTCTTC. It translates to CTTSDPAAGGQSSYNEQFF.

Worth noting for this clonotype: Being one base from a much bigger clone, this may be a read error. The CDR3 region is CASSASGGALDEQYF. CDR3 DNA: TGTGCCAGCAGCGCTAGCGGGGGGGCCCTCGATGAGCAGTACTTC. This sequence joins TRBV9 and TRBJ2-5, with 12 bases that match TRBD2. V was clipped by 3 bases and J by 11 bases; unmatched bases: 11. Germline lookup yields CDR1 SGDLS and CDR2 YYNGEE. This CDR3 has 15 amino acids.

The chain employs TRBV27 and TRBJ2-3, with D maybe TRBD2 (6 bases). Germline V gene lookup returns CDR1 MNHEY and CDR2 SMNVEV (reference sequence). The CDR3 contains 14 residues. The ends were cut back, 1 base at V and 6 bases at J, with 11 bases in the middle. The CDR3 sequence is CASSLLGEDDTQYF. CDR3 in DNA: TGTGCCAGCAGTTTATTGGGGGAGGACGATACGCAGTATTTT.

This clonotype was counted many times. The V gene is TRBV12-3 or TRBV12-4, the J gene TRBJ2-1; D remains unclear. The CDR3 loop spans 15 amino acids. V was cut by 3 bases and J by 3 bases, with 12 bases left in between. DNA of the CDR3: TGTGCCAGCAGTTTGCGGCAGAACCTCTACAATGAGCAGTTCTTC. This translates into CASSLRQNLYNEQFF.